The 21 T cell receptor beta chains given below trace back to one sample, sequenced in a study of T cells in Graves' hyperthyroidism and ophthalmopathy. From RNA transcripts, TCR beta CDR3 regions were amplified. RT-PCR in the first round (using the HTBI primer set) targeted the TCR CDR3. TCRdb redid the calling of the multiplex PCR reads with MiXCR, one entry per CDR3 protein. The sample lists around 660,000 distinct CDR3 sequences, less than 45% occurring once. The sequenced sample was peripheral blood or thyroid tissue (not recorded which). The receptors were gathered from an adult man with Graves' disease, either hyperthyroidism or ophthalmopathy (not recorded which).

V usage is TRBV7-2 and J usage is TRBJ2-5; 12 bases fit TRBD2. The CDR3 sequence is 16 residues long. The J segment lost 4 bases and the V segment lost 0 bases, leaving 3 bases of the junction unmatched. CDR1 is SGHTA and CDR2 is FQGNSA in the germline V gene. CDR3 in DNA: TGTGCCAGCAGCTTAGCAGCACTAGCGGGAGGAGAGACCCAGTACTTC. Translated: CASSLAALAGGETQYF. The full variable domain, rest sourced from reference TRBV7-2 and TRBJ2-5, is GAGVSQSPSNKVTEKGKDVELRCDPISGHTALYWYRQSLGQGLEFLIYFQGNSAPDKSGLPSDRFSAERTGGSVSTLTIQRTQQEDSAVYLCASSLAALAGGETQYFGPGTRLLVL.

To note about this clonotype: A clone one base away is much larger, so this may be a read error. The genes are TRBV10-3 and TRBJ1-2; D remains ambiguous. V lost 4 bases and J lost 3, with 21 bases in between. CDR1 and CDR2 (germline): ENHRY, SYGVKD. This CDR3 region has 17 residues. This CDR3 reads CAISGSLLHSRDYGYTF. In DNA, the CDR3 is TGTGCCATCAGTGGGTCCCTTCTTCACTCAAGAGACTATGGCTACACCTTC.

This clonotype has a single count. The V call is TRBV19, the J call TRBJ1-3, with no clear D. Trimming stripped 6 bases from V and 0 bases from J, with 12 bases between. The CDR3 sequence is 15 residues long. Germline loops: CDR1 LNHDA, CDR2 SQIVND (reference sequence). For the CDR3, the DNA is TGTGCCAGTAGCGATGACGGGTTCTCTGGAAACACCATATATTTT. It codes for CASSDDGFSGNTIYF.

This clonotype turned up a few times. The V and J genes are TRBV19 and TRBJ1-1; no firm D call. Germline V gene sequence: CDR1 LNHDA, CDR2 SQIVND (reference sequence). V was shortened by 0 bases and J by 4 bases, with 9 bases between the two germline ends. The CDR3 is 14 residues long. CDR3 sequence reads: CASSIEPVITEAFF. CDR3 bases: TGTGCCAGTAGTATAGAACCAGTTATCACTGAAGCTTTCTTT.

Note on this clonotype: A read error may explain this, as a much larger clone is one base away. V gene TRBV10-1 combines with J gene TRBJ2-7, with TRBD2 identical over 10 bases. Germline V lookup: CDR1 WNHNN, CDR2 SYGVQD (reference sequence). The CDR3 sequence is 14 residues long. The ends lost 3 bases at V and 5 bases at J; junction bases unmatched: 4. CDR3 in amino acids: CASSDSGRADEQYF. The CDR3, as DNA: TGCGCCAGCAGTGACAGCGGGAGGGCGGACGAGCAGTACTTC.

The rearrangement joins TRBV2 to TRBJ2-7; D may be TRBD1 (5 bases). CDR1 and CDR2 (germline): SNHLY, FYNNEI. CDR3 length equals 16 residues. Trimming took off 2 bases at V and 0 bases at J, with 14 bases between the two ends. As DNA, the CDR3 is TGTGCCAGCAGTGAAAGATTAGTCAGGGTCTCCTACGAGCAGTACTTC. As protein: CASSERLVRVSYEQYF.

Note on this clonotype: At one end, the junction sequence differs from germline, possibly due to a read error. V usage is TRBV10-3 and J usage is TRBJ1-1, with D hard to call. Per germline, CDR1 ENHRY and CDR2 SYGVKD. This CDR3 region has 13 residues. CDR3 sequence reads: CASSWATGTEAFF. CDR3 DNA: TGTGCCAGCAGTTGGGCTACGGGCACTGAAGCTTTCTTT.

This clonotype came up a few times. The chain recombines TRBV20-1 with TRBJ2-7; 12 positions agree with TRBD2. This CDR3 has 15 amino acids. Trimming removed 6 bases from V and 0 bases from J; junction bases left unmatched: 6. Germline V lookup: CDR1 DFQATT, CDR2 SNEGSKA (reference sequence). The chain's CDR3 is CSAQGLAGNSYEQYF. Written as DNA, the CDR3 is TGCAGTGCCCAGGGACTAGCGGGCAACTCCTACGAGCAGTACTTC.

The chain is built from TRBV15 and TRBJ1-2; maybe TRBD1 (5 bases). Germline-derived CDR1 and CDR2 are LNHNV and YYDKDF (reference sequence). Between the trimmed V and J ends, which lost 5 bases and 4 bases, there was a span of 14 bases. The CDR3 sequence is 14 residues long. The CDR3, as DNA: TGTGCCACCAGCGGCTCAGGGCTACGCTATGGCTACACCTTC. Protein: CATSGSGLRYGYTF. Variable domain in full (rest from reference TRBV15 and TRBJ1-2): DAMVIQNPRYQVTQFGKPVTLSCSQTLNHNVMYWYQQKSSQAPKLLFHYYDKDFNNEADTPDNFQSRRPNTSFCFLDIRSPGLGDTAMYLCATSGSGLRYGYTFGSGTRLTVV.

The chain combines TRBV15 with TRBJ1-2; D unclear. Trimming removed 0 bases from V and 4 bases from J, with 6 bases in between. Germline V gene sequence: CDR1 LNHNV, CDR2 YYDKDF (reference sequence). The CDR3 extends over 13 amino acids. CDR3 sequence reads: CATSRDRFYGYTF. CDR3 coding DNA: TGTGCCACCAGCAGAGATCGGTTCTATGGCTACACCTTC. The complete variable domain, with remaining parts taken from reference TRBV15 and TRBJ1-2, reads DAMVIQNPRYQVTQFGKPVTLSCSQTLNHNVMYWYQQKSSQAPKLLFHYYDKDFNNEADTPDNFQSRRPNTSFCFLDIRSPGLGDTAMYLCATSRDRFYGYTFGSGTRLTVV.

The chain uses TRBV24-1 and TRBJ2-5, with unresolved D. Trimming left V 3 bases short and J 0 bases short, with 4 bases between. The germline V gene has CDR1 KGHDR and CDR2 SFDVKD. The CDR3 is 13 amino acids. CDR3 bases: TGTGCCACCAGTGATAGGGACCAAGAGACCCAGTACTTC. As protein: CATSDRDQETQYF.

This chain links TRBV10-2 with TRBJ2-5; weak D call: TRBD1 (7 bases). Between the trimmed V and J ends, which lost 7 bases and 5 bases, there was a span of 20 bases. The CDR3 sequence is 15 residues long. Germline lookup yields CDR1 WSHSY and CDR2 SAAADI. This CDR3 is CASKEGAQPRETQYF. The DNA for the CDR3 is TGCGCCAGCAAGGAGGGGGCCCAACCCAGGGAGACCCAGTACTTC.

This clonotype was found a few times. The gene calls are TRBV6-5 and TRBJ2-2; no reliable D call. V lost 5 bases to trimming and J lost 4 bases, with 8 bases between them. Germline lookup yields CDR1 MNHEY and CDR2 SVGAGI. The CDR3 contains 13 residues. The CDR3 DNA is TGTGCCAGCAGTCACCCCGGCACCGGGGAGCTGTTTTTT. It encodes CASSHPGTGELFF.

The chain recombines TRBV6-5 with TRBJ2-7; 9 nucleotides align to TRBD1. The junction had 3 bases not matched to a gene; V was cut back by 0 bases and J by 3 bases. The CDR3 contains 15 residues. The germline CDR1 and CDR2 sequences are MNHEY and SVGAGI. This CDR3 reads CASSYSWTGDYEQYF. In DNA, the CDR3 is TGTGCCAGCAGTTACTCCTGGACAGGGGACTACGAGCAGTACTTC.

J is TRBJ1-1 and V is TRBV19; D is perhaps TRBD1 (6 bases). Trimming left V 4 bases short and J 7 bases short, with 28 bases between. The CDR3 consists of 18 residues. Germline V gives CDR1 LNHDA, CDR2 SQIVND (reference sequence). The CDR3 DNA reads TGTGCCAGTAGTACCACTTTTCTCTTACAGGGCCGCAGCGGTGAAGCTTTCTTT. This gives the protein CASSTTFLLQGRSGEAFF.

This chain connects TRBV25-1 to TRBJ2-5, with D possibly called TRBD1 or TRBD2 (5 bases each). The V gene lost 7 bases and the J gene lost 3 bases, with 12 bases spanning the gap. Germline-derived CDR1 and CDR2 are MGHDK and SYGVNS. This CDR3 has 13 residues. CDR3 sequence reads: CASMRGSEETQYF. In nucleotides, the CDR3 is TGTGCCAGCATGAGGGGCTCTGAAGAGACCCAGTACTTC.

This clonotype was seen more than once but under ten times. The rearrangement joins TRBV13 to TRBJ1-1, with a possible D match to TRBD1 (5 bases). Germline CDR1 and CDR2: PRHDT and FYEKMQ (reference sequence). V was cut by 5 bases and J by 4 bases, with 11 bases left in between. CDR3 length equals 13 residues. The CDR3 DNA reads TGTGCCAGCAGCCTCCGACAGAGCACTGAAGCTTTCTTT. Translation: CASSLRQSTEAFF.

This clonotype was detected many times. V usage is TRBV14 and J usage is TRBJ1-1, with D possibly being TRBD1 (6 bases). The CDR3 sequence is 15 residues long. Germline-derived CDR1 and CDR2 are SGHDN and FVKESK. Between the trimmed V and J ends, which lost 0 bases and 6 bases, there was a span of 14 bases. CDR3 residues: CASSQDLQGRSEAFF. The CDR3 DNA reads as TGTGCCAGCAGCCAAGATCTCCAGGGGAGGTCTGAAGCTTTCTTT.

This clonotype was detected many times. The chain has TRBV15 and TRBJ2-5, with D tentatively TRBD2 (5 bases). Germline CDR1 reads LNHNV; CDR2 reads YYDKDF (reference sequence). The germline V and J ends were trimmed by 0 bases and 7 bases, with 21 bases remaining between them. This CDR3 has 17 amino acids. The CDR3 nucleotides read TGTGCCACCAGCAGAGAGTCCCGGACGAGGGATAGGGTGACCCAGTACTTC. Translating gives CATSRESRTRDRVTQYF. Full variable domain (missing parts from reference TRBV15 and TRBJ2-5): DAMVIQNPRYQVTQFGKPVTLSCSQTLNHNVMYWYQQKSSQAPKLLFHYYDKDFNNEADTPDNFQSRRPNTSFCFLDIRSPGLGDTAMYLCATSRESRTRDRVTQYFGPGTRLLVL.

The CDR3 region has the DNA TGCAGTGATGGACAGCTCTATGGCTACACCTTC. This codes for CSDGQLYGYTF. The genes are TRBV29-1 and TRBJ1-2; D perhaps matches TRBD1 (6 bases). This CDR3 spans 11 amino acids. Germline V CDR1 and CDR2: SQVTM, ANQGSEA.

V gene TRBV11-2 combines with J gene TRBJ2-7; D possibly corresponds to TRBD1 (6 bases). Germline V gene sequence: CDR1 SGHAT, CDR2 FQNNGV. CDR3 size: 15 residues. With 5 bases removed from V and 0 bases from J, the gap between germline ends came to 14 bases. The CDR3 spells CASSISGESSYEQYF. DNA of the CDR3: TGTGCCAGCAGCATCTCAGGGGAGAGCTCCTACGAGCAGTACTTC. Complete variable domain (other parts from reference TRBV11-2 and TRBJ2-7): EAGVAQSPRYKIIEKRQSVAFWCNPISGHATLYWYQQILGQGPKLLIQFQNNGVVDDSQLPKDRFSAERLKGVDSTLKIQPAKLEDSAVYLCASSISGESSYEQYFGPGTRLTVT.